This TCR beta chain was sequenced in a study of human T cells and chemical hapten exposure. This clonotype was observed a handful of times. The CDR3 has 13 residues. V was cut by 0 bases and J by 0 bases, with 4 bases left in between. CDR1 SGHNT and CDR2 YYREEE come from the germline V gene (reference sequence). TCRdb reprocessed the RACE reads via MiXCR and lists one record per CDR3 protein. The sample records some 180,000 distinct CDR3 sequences, around 25% being singletons. Described time point: patch test 3, about 24 weeks after DPC sensitization. The treatment: therapeutic diphenylcyclopropenone sensitization with weekly scalp DPC. The authors' total RNA extraction used unfractionated whole blood.

J is TRBJ2-7 and V is TRBV5-4, with D unresolved. The receptor was isolated from a woman in her thirties or forties with alopecia areata. Some clones in this sample may be carry-over from other donors' samples. Sequenced here: whole blood, sampled in connection with sensitization to the hapten diphenylcyclopropenone (DPC). The CDR3 DNA follows: TGTGCCAGCAGCTTGGAGGCCTCCTACGAGCAGTACTTC. Protein sequence: CASSLEASYEQYF. Looking up the rest from reference TRBV5-4 and TRBJ2-7 gives the full variable domain: ETGVTQSPTHLIKTRGQQVTLRCSSQSGHNTVSWYQQALGQGPQFIFQYYREEENGRGNFPPRFSGLQFPNYSSELNVNALELDDSALYLCASSLEASYEQYFGPGTRLTVT.